This record covers a single T cell receptor beta chain. This sample is part of a study of T-cell memory formation after mild COVID-19. TCRdb itself ran the 5' RACE reads through MiXCR, one entry per CDR3 protein. The data hold 110,000 to 150,000 distinct CDR3 sequences, with under 30% observed a single time. Per the germline V gene, CDR1 is SGHAT and CDR2 is FQNNGV. The CDR3 totals 15 residues. With V trimmed by 1 base and J by 8 bases, 5 bases remained unmatched. The sample comprised PBMCs or a T cell subset sorted from them (not recorded which). The receptor was derived from an adult woman who had mild COVID-19 (a few samples of this study predate the infection). Cell type and time point are not known. The rearrangement joins TRBV11-2 to TRBJ1-4; 9 bases map to TRBD1. CDR3 in DNA: TGTGCCAGCAGCTTAGTCGGGACAGGGAAGGAAAAACTGTTTTTT. This codes for CASSLVGTGKEKLFF.